This entry is about one T cell receptor beta chain. Its target is unknown. A quantitative 5'-RACE method, one with molecular barcodes, was used to make TCR beta libraries. A single record per CDR3 protein comes from TCRdb applying MiXCR to the 5' RACE reads. In the table there are under 170,000 distinct CDR3 sequences, 40% to 50% of which are singletons. V gave up 3 bases and J gave up 4 bases, with 16 bases separating them. Germline V CDR1 and CDR2: SEHNR, FQNEAQ (reference sequence). The CDR3 sequence is 16 residues long. This sample is part of a study of CD8 T cells in ankylosing spondylitis. Study findings and constraints: Disease-linked clones displayed a CD8+ phenotype and appeared relatively rarely in peripheral blood. Within matched ankylosing spondylitis synovial fluid, disease-linked clones were reportedly significantly enriched.

V gene TRBV7-9 combines with J gene TRBJ2-1, with D possibly TRBD1 on 6 matching bases. This clonotype was obtained from a male donor with ankylosing spondylitis. The sample consisted of synovial fluid, either unsorted or a sorted T cell fraction (not recorded which). This CDR3 is CASSFGGWGHYNEQFF. The CDR3 bases are TGTGCCAGCAGCTTTGGGGGATGGGGACATTACAATGAGCAGTTCTTC.